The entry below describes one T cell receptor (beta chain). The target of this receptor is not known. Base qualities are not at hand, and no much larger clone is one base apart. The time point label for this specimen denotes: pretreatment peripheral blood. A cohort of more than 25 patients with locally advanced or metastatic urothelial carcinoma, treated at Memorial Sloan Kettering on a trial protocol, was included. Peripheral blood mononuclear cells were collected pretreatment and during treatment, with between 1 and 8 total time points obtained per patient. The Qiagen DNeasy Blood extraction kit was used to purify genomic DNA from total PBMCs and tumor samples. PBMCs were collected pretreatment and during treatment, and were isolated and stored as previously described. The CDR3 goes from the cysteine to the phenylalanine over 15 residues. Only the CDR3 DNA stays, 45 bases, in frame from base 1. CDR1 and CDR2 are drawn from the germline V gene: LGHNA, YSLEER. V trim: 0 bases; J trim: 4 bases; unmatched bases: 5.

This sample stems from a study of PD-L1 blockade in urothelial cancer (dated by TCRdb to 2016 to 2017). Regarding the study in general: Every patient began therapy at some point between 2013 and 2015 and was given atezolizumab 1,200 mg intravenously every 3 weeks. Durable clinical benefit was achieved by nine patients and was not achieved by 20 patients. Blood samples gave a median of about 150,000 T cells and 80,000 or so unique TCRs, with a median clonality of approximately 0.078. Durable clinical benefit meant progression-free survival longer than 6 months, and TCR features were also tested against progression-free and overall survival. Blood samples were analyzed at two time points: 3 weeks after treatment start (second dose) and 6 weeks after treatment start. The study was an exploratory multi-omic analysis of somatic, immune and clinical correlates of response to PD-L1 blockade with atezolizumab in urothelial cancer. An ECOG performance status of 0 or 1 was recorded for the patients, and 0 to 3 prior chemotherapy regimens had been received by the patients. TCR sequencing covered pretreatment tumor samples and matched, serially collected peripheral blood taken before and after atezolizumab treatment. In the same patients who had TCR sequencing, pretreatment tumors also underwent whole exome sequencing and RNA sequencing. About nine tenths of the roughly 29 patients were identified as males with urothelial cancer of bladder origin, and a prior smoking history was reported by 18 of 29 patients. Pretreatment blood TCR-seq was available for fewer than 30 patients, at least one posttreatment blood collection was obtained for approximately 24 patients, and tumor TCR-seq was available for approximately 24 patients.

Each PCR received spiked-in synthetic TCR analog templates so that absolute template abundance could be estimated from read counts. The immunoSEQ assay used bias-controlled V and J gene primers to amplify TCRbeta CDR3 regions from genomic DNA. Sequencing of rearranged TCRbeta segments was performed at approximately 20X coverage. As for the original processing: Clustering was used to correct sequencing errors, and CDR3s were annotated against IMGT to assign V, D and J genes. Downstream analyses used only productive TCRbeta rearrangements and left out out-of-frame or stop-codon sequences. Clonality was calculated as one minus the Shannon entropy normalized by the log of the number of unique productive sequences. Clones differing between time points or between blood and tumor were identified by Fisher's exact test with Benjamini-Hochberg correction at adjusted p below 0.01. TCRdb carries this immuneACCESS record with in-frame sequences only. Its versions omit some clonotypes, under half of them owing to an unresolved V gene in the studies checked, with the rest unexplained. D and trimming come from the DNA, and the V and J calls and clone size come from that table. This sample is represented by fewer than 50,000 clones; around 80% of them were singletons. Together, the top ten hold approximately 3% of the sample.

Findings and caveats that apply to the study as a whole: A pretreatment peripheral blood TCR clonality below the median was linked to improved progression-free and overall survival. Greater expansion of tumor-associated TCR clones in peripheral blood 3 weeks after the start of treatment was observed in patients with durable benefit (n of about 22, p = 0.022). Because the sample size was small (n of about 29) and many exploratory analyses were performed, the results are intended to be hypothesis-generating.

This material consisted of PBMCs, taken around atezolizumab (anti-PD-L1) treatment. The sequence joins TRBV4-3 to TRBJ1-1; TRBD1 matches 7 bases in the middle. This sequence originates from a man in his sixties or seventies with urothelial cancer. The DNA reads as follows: TGCGCCAGCAGCCAAGATGAAAGGGGGCTCACTGAAGCTTTCTTT. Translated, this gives CASSQDERGLTEAFF.